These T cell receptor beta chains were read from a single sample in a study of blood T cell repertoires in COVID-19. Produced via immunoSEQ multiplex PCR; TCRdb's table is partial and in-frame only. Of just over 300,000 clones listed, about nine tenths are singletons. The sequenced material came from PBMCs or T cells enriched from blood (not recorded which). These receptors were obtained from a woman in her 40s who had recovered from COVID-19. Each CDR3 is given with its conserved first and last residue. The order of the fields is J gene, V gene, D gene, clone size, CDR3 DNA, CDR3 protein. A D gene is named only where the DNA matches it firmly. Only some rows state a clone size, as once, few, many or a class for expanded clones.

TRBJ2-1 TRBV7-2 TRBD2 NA TGTGCCAGCAGACTACTAGCGGGGAAAGATGAGCAGTTCTTC CASRLLAGKDEQFF
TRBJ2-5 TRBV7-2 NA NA TGTGCCAGCAGCTTAGCCGGACAGAAGGAGACCCAGTACTTC CASSLAGQKETQYF
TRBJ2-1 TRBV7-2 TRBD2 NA TGTGCCAGCAGCTGGACTAGCGGCAATGAGCAGTTCTTC CASSWTSGNEQFF
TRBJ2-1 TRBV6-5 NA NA TGTGCCAGCAGTTACACAAGCAATGAGCAGTTCTTC CASSYTSNEQFF
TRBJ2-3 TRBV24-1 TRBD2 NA TGTGCCGCCGGTGACAGCGGGACCACAGATACGCAGTATTTT CAAGDSGTTDTQYF
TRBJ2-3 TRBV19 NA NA TGTGCCAGTAGTACACCTGGGACTAGCACAGATACGCAGTATTTT CASSTPGTSTDTQYF
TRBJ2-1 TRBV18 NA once TGTGCCAGCTCACCAGTTACAGGGCCCAACAATGAGCAGTTCTTC CASSPVTGPNNEQFF
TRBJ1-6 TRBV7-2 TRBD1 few TGTGCCAGCAGCCTACTGACAGGGCTGGGCTCACCCCTCCACTTT CASSLLTGLGSPLHF
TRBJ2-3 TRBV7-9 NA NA TGTGCCAGCAGCCCGGGACTGCTCACAGATACGCAGTATTTT CASSPGLLTDTQYF
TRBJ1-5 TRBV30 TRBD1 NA TGTGCCTGGAGTCCCGGGACAGGAAGCAATCAGCCCCAGCATTTT CAWSPGTGSNQPQHF
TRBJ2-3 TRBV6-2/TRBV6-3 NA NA TGTGCCAGCAGTCCCGGGTTACCCCCGGGGACGCAGTATTTT CASSPGLPPGTQYF
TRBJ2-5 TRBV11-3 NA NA TGTGCCAGCAATCAGGGGAAGGCAGTCCAAGAGACCCAGTACTTC CASNQGKAVQETQYF
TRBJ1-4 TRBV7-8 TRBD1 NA TGTGCCAGCAGCGTACAGGGGGCCGGTAATGAAAAACTGTTTTTT CASSVQGAGNEKLFF
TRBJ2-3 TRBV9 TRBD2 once TGTGCCAGCAGCGTGGGGGTTGGAGGGACTAGCGGTTCCACAGATACGCAGTATTTT CASSVGVGGTSGSTDTQYF
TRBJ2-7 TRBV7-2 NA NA TGTGCCAGCAGCTTAGGAGGGGGGGCGCTGGTTGAGCAGTACTTC CASSLGGGALVEQYF
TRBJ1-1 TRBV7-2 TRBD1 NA TGTGCCAGCAGCGGGGACAGGGGAATAACTGAAGCTTTCTTT CASSGDRGITEAFF